This T cell receptor beta chain was identified in a study of blood T cell repertoires in COVID-19. Germline V gene data show CDR1 as LNHDA and CDR2 as SQIVND (reference sequence). The CDR3 runs 14 residues. The V gene lost 10 bases and the J gene lost 2 bases, with 17 bases spanning the gap. Cohort assignment relied on participant-reported clinical history. Original methodology: For nucleated cells, counts were estimated from reference gene primer amplification. Sequencing was performed with immunoSEQ multiplex PCR; in TCRdb, only in-frame clones are kept and a portion is missing. The V and J calls and clone size were taken over from that table, and D and trimming were inferred from the DNA. This table has approximately 230,000 clones, about 89% appearing once.

The genes are TRBV19 and TRBJ1-2; TRBD1 might be the D (5 bases). The receptor comes from a woman aged 30 to 39 who had recovered from COVID-19. The sequenced sample consisted of PBMCs or T cells enriched from blood (not recorded which). This CDR3 is CATQSRGTNYGYTF. CDR3 nucleotides: TGTGCCACCCAGTCAAGGGGCACCAACTATGGCTACACCTTC.